This T cell receptor (beta chain) emerged from a study of shared clonotypes between healthy human individuals. Terminally differentiated effector memory CD45RA+ cells were excluded from the naive CD8 cells, which were CD45RO-negative and positively selected for CCR7. The method was immunoSEQ multiplex PCR; TCRdb's version includes in-frame clones alone and lacks a portion of them. The sample gives about 2 million clones, about 95% of which show up once; more than 0.95% is in the top ten. As for this clone: Its target is not known.

Study-wide points: A reduction in generation probabilities was seen for non-shared clonotypes relative to those shared by all four donors.

Germline V gene sequence: CDR1 SGHAT, CDR2 FQNNGV. The CDR3 spans 15 residues. J lost 2 bases, V lost 5 bases, and 7 bases had no gene match. The sequencing input was naive CD8+ T cells sorted from blood. This chain connects TRBV11-2 to TRBJ2-7, with 9 bases fitting TRBD2. This sequence originates from a man between 18 and 29 years old in good health. The CDR3 spells CASSRRREGTYEQYF. The CDR3 bases are TGTGCCAGCAGCAGGAGGCGGGAGGGAACCTACGAGCAGTACTTC.